The clone carrying this T cell receptor beta chain has at least ten counts. Antigen unknown. The sample belongs to a study of T cells in Graves' hyperthyroidism and ophthalmopathy. Study summary: The initial diagnosis was the point when peripheral blood was collected, ahead of any treatment. Whole-study findings and limits: In blood, most of the thyroid clonotypes expanded above 0.001 were also present.

The CDR3 sequence is 16 residues long. The junction had 10 bases not matched to a gene; V was cut back by 4 bases and J by 9 bases. Germline V gene lookup returns CDR1 SGHRS and CDR2 YFSETQ. Amplified TCR beta CDR3 regions derived from RNA transcripts. RT-PCR in the first round (using the HTBI primer set) targeted the TCR CDR3. TCRdb reanalysed the multiplex PCR reads using MiXCR and keeps one entry per CDR3 protein. The sample holds about 290,000 distinct CDR3 sequences, roughly 15% seen once. Those with hyperthyroidism were 18 to 65 years old, newly diagnosed, and ill for under 2 months. The TCR originated in a woman in her forties or fifties with Graves' hyperthyroidism that later progressed to Graves' ophthalmopathy. Specimen: blood. The chain joins TRBV5-1 to TRBJ2-1; 13 nucleotides align to TRBD2. In nucleotides, the CDR3 is TGCGCCAGCAGCGGCCCGGGACTAGCGGGACTCAGTGAGCAGTTCTTC. Translation gives CASSGPGLAGLSEQFF.